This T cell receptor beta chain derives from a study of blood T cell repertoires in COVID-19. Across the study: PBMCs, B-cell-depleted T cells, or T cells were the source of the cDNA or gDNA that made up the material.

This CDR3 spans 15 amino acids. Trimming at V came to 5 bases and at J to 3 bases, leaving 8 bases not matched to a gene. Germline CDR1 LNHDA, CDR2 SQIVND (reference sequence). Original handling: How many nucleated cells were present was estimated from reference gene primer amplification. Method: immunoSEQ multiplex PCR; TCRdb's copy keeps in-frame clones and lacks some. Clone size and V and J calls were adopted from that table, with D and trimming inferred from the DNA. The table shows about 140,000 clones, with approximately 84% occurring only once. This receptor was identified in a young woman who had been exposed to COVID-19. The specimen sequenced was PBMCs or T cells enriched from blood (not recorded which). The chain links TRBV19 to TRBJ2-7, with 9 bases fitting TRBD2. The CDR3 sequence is CASSETSGNYYEQYF. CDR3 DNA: TGTGCCAGTAGTGAGACTAGCGGAAACTACTACGAGCAGTACTTC. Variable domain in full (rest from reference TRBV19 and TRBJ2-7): DGGITQSPKYLFRKEGQNVTLSCEQNLNHDAMYWYRQDPGQGLRLIYYSQIVNDFQKGDIAEGYSVSREKKESFPLTVTSAQKNPTAFYLCASSETSGNYYEQYFGPGTRLTVT.